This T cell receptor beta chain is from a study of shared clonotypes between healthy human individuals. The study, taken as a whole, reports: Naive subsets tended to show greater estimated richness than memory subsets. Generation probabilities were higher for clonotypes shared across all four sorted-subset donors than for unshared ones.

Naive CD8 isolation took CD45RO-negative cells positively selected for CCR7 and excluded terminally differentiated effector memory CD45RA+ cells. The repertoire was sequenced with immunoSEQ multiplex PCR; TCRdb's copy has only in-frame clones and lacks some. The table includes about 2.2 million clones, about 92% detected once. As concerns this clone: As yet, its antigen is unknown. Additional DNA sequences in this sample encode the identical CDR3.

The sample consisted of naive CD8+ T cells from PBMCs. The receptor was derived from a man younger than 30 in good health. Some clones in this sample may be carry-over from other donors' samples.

The CDR3 nucleotides are TGTGCCAGCAGCAAAGGGACTAGCACCCCCTACGAGCAGTACTTC. Translating it yields CASSKGTSTPYEQYF. The V call is TRBV21-1, the J call TRBJ2-7; the table names TRBD2, a call not compared with the DNA. TRBV21-1 is a documented pseudogene. The CDR3 runs 15 residues.